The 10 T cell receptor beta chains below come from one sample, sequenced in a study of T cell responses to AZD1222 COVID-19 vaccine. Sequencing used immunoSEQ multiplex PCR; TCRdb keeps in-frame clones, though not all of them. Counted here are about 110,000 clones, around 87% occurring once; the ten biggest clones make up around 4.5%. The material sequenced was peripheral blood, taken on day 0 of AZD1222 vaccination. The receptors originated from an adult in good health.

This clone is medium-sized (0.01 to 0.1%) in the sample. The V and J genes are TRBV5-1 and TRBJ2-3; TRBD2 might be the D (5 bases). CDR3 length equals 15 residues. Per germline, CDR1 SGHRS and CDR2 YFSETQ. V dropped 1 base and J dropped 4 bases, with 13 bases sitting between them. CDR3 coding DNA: TGCGCCAGCAGCTTGAGCCTAGCAAGAGCAGATACGCAGTATTTT. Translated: CASSLSLARADTQYF.

The CDR3 bases are TGTGCCACCAGCAGCGGGGGTGGCAATCAGCCCCAGCATTTT. Translating it yields CATSSGGGNQPQHF. This sequence joins TRBV15 and TRBJ1-5, with D tentatively TRBD1 (5 bases). From germline, CDR1 is LNHNV and CDR2 YYDKDF (reference sequence). The CDR3 is 14 residues long. V shed 3 bases and J shed 2 bases, with 8 bases lying between them.

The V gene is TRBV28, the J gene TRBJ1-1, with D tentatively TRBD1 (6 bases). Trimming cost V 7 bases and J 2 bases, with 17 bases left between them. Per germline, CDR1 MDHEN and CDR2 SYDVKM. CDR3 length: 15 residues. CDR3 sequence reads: CASTVTGSVNTEAFF. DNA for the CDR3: TGTGCCAGCACGGTAACAGGGAGTGTCAACACTGAAGCTTTCTTT. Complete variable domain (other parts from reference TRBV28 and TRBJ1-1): DVKVTQSSRYLVKRTGEKVFLECVQDMDHENMFWYRQDPGLGLRLIYFSYDVKMKEKGDIPEGYSVSREKKERFSLILESASTNQTSMYLCASTVTGSVNTEAFFGQGTRLTVV.

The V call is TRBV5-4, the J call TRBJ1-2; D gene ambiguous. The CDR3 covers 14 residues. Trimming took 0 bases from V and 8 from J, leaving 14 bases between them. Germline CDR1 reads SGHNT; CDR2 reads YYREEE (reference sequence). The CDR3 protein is CASSLEAQVGGYTF. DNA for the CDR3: TGTGCCAGCAGCTTGGAGGCCCAGGTCGGGGGCTACACCTTC. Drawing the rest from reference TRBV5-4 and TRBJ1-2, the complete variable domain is ETGVTQSPTHLIKTRGQQVTLRCSSQSGHNTVSWYQQALGQGPQFIFQYYREEENGRGNFPPRFSGLQFPNYSSELNVNALELDDSALYLCASSLEAQVGGYTFGSGTRLTVV.

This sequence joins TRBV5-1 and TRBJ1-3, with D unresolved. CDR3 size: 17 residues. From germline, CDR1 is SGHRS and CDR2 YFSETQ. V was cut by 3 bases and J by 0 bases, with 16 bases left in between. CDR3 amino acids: CASSSSSQFSSGNTIYF. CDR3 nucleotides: TGCGCCAGCAGCTCTTCTTCTCAATTTAGCTCTGGAAACACCATATATTTT.

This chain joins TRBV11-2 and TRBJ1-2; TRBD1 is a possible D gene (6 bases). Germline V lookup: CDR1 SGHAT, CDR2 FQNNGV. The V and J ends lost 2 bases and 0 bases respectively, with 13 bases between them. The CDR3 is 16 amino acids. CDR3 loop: CASSLSGVDPNYGYTF. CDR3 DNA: TGTGCCAGCAGCTTATCAGGGGTAGATCCTAACTATGGCTACACCTTC.

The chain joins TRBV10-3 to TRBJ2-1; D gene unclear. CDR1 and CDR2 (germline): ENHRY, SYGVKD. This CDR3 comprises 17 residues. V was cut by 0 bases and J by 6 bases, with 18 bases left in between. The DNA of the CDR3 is TGTGCCATCAGTGAGTCGTTTGGCTACCCTACAAGCAATGAGCAGTTCTTC. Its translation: CAISESFGYPTSNEQFF.

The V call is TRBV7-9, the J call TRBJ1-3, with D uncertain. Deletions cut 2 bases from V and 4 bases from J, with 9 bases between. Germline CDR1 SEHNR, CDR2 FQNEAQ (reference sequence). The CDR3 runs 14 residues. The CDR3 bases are TGTGCCAGCAGCTTACTGCTAGGGGGAAACACCATATATTTT. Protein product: CASSLLLGGNTIYF.

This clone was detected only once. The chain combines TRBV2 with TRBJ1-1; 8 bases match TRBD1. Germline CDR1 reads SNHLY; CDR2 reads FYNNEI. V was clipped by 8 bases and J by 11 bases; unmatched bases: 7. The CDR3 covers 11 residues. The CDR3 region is CASGLDREAFF. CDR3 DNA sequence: TGTGCCAGCGGATTGGACAGGGAGGCTTTCTTT.

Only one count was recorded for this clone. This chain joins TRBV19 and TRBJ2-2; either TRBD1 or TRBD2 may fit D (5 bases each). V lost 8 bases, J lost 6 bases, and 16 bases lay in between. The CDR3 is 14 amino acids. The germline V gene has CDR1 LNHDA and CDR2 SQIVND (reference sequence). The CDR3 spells CASQGVRVSGELFF. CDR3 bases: TGTGCCAGTCAGGGAGTCAGGGTATCCGGGGAGCTGTTTTTT.